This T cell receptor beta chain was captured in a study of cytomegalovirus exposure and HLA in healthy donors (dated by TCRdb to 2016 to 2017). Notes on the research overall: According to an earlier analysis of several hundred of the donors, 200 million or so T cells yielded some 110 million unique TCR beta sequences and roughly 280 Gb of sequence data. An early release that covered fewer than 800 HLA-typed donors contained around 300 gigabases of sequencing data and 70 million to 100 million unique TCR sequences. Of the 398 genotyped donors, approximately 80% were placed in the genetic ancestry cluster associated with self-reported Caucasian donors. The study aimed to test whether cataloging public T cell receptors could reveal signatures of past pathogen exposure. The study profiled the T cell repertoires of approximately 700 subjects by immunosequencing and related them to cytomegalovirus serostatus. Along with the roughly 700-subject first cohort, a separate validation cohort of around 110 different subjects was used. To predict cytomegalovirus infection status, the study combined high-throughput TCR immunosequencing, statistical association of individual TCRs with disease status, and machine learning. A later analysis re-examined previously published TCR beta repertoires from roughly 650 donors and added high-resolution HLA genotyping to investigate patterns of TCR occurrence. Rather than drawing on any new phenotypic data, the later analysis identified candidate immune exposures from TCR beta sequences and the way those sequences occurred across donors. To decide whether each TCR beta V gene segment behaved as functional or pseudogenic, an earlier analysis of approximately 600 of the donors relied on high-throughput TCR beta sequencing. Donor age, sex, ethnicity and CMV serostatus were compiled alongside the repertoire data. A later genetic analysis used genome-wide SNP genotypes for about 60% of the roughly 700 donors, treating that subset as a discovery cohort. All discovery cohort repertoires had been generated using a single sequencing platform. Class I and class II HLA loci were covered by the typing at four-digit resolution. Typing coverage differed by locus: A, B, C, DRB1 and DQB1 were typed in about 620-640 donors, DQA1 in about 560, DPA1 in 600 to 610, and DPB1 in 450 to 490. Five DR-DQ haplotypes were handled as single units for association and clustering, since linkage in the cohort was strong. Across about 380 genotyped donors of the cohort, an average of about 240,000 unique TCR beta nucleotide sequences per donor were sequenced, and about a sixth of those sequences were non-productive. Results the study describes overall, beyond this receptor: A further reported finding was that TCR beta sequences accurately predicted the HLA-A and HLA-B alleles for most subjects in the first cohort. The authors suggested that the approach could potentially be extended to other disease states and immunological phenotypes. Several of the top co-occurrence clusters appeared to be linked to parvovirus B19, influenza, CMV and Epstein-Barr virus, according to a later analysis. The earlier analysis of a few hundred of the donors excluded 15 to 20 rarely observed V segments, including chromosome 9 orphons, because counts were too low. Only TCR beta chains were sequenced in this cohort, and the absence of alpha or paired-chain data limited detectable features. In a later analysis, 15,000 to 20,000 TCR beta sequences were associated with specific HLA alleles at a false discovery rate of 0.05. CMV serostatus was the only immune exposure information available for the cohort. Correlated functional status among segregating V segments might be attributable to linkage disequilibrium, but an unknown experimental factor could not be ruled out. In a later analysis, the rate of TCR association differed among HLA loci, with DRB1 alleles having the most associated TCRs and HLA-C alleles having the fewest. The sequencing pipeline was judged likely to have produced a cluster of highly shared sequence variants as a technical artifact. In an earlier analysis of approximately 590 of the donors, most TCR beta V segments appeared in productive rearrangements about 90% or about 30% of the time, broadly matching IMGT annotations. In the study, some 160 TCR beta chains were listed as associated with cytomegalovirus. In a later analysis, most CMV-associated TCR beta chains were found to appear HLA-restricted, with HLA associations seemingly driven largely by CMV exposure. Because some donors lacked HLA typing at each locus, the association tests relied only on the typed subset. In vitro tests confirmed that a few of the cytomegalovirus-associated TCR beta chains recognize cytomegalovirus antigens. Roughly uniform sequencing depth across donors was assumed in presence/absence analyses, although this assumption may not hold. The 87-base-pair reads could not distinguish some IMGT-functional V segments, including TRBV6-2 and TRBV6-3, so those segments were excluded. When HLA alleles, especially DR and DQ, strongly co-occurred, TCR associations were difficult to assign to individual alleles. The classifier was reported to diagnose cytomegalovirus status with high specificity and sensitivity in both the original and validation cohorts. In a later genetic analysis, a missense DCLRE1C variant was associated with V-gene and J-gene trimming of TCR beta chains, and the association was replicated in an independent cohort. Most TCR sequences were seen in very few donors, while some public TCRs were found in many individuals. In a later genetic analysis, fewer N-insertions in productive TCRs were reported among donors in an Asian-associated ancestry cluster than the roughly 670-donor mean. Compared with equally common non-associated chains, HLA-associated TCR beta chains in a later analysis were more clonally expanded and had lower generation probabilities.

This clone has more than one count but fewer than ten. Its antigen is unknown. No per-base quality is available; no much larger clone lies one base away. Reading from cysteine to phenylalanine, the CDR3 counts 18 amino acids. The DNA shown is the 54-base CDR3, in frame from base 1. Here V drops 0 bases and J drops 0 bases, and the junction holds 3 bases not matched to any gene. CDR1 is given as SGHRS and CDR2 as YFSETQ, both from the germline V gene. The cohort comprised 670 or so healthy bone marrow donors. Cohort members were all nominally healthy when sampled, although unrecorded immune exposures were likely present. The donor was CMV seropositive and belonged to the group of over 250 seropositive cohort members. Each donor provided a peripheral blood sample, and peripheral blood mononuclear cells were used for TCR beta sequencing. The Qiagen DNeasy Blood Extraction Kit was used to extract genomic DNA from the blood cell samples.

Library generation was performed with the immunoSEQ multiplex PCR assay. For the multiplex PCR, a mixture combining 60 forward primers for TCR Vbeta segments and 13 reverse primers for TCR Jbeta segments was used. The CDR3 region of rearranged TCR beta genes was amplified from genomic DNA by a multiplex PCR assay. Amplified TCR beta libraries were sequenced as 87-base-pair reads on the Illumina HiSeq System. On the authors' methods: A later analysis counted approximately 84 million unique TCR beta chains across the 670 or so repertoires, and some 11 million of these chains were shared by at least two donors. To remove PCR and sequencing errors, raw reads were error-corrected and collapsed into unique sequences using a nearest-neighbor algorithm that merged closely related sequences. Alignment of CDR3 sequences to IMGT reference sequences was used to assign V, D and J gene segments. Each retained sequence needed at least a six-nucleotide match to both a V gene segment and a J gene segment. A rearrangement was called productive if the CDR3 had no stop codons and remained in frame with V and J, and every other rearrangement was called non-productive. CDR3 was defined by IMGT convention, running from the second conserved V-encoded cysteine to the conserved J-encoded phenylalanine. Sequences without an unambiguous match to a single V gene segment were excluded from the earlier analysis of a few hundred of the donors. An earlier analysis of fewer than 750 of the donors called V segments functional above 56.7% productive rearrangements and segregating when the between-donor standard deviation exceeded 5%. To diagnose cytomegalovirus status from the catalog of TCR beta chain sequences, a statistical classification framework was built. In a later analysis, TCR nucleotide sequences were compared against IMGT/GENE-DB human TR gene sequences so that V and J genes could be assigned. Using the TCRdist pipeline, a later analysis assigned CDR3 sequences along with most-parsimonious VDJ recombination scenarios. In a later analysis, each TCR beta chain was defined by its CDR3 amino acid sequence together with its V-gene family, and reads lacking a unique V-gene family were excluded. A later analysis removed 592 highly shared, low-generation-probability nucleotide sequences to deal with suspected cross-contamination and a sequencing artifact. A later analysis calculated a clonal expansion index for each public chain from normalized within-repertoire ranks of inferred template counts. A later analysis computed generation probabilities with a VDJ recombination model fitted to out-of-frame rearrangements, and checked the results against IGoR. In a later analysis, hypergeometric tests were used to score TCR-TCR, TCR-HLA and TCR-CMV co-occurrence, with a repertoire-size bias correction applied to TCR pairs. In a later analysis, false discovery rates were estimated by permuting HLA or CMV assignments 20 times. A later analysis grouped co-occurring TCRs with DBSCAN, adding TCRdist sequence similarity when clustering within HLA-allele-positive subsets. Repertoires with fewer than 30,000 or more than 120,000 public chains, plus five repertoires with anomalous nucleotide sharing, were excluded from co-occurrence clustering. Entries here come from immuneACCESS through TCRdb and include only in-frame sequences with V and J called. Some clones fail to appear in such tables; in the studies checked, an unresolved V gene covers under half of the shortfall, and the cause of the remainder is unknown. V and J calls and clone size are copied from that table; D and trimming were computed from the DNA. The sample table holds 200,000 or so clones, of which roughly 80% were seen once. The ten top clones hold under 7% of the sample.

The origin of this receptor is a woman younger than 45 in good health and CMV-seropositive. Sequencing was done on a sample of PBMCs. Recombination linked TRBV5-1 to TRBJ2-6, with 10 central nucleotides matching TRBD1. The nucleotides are TGCGCCAGCAGCTTGGTGAGGACAGGGGGCTCTGGGGCCAACGTCCTGACTTTC. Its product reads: CASSLVRTGGSGANVLTF.